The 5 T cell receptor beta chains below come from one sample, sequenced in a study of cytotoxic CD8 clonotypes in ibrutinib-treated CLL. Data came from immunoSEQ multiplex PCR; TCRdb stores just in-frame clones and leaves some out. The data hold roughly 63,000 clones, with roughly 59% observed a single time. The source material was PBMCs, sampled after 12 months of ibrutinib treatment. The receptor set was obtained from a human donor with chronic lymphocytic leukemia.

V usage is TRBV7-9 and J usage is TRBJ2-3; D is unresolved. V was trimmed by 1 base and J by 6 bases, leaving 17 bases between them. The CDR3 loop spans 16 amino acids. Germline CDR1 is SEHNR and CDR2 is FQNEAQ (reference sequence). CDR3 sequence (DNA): TGTGCCAGCAGCTTAGACTTGGCCCCGACCCCGGATACGCAGTATTTT. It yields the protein CASSLDLAPTPDTQYF.

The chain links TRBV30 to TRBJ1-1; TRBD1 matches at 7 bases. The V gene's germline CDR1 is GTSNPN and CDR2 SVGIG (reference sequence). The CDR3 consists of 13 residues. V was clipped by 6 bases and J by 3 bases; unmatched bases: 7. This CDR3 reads CACRRGRDTEAFF. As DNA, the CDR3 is TGTGCCTGTAGAAGGGGGCGAGACACTGAAGCTTTCTTT.

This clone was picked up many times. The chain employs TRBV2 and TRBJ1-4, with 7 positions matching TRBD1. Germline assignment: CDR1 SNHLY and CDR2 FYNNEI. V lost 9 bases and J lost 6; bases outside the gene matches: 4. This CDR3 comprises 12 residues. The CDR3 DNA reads TGTGCCAGTACAGGGGACGATGAAAAACTGTTTTTT. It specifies CASTGDDEKLFF.

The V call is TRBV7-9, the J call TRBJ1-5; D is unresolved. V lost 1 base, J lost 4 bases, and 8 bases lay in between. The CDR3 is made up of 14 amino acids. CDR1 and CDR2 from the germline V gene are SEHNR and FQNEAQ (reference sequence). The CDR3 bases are TGTGCCAGCAGCTTAGATTCTATTAATCAGCCCCAGCATTTT. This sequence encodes CASSLDSINQPQHF.

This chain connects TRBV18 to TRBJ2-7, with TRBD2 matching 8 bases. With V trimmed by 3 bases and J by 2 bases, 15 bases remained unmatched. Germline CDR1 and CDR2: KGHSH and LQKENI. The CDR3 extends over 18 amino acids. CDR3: CASSPAGLVGGPTYEQYF. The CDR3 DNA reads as TGTGCCAGCTCACCTGCGGGACTAGTGGGAGGGCCAACCTACGAGCAGTACTTC.